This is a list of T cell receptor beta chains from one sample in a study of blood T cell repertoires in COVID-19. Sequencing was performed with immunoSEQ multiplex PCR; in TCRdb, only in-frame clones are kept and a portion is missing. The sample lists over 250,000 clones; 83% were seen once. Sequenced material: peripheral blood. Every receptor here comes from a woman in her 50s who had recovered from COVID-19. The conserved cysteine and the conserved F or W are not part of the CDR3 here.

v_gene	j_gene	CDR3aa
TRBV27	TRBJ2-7	ASSLGQGELDEQY
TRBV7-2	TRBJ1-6	ASGEAGLASPLH
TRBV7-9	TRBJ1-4	ASSLTRRNEKLF
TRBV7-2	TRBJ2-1	ASSLEGKRF
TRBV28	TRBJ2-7	ASQLSRDRKIYEQY
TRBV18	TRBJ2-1	ASSSNSGYNEQF
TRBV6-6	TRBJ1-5	ASNQGPSNQPQH
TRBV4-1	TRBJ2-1	ASSLSTTSGKTYNEQF
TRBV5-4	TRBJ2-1	ASSFPLAGGNEQF
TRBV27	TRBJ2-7	ASKLAGEQY
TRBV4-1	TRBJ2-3	ASSHSLDLTDTQY
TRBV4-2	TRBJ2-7	ASSQGLNSEYYEQY
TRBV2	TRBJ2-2	ASSEVASSNTGELF
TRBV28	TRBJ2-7	ASSPPPGLAKYEQY
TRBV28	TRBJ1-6	ASSPPGGHNSPLH
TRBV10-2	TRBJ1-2	ASSDFWTGSGGGYT
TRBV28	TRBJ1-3	ASSLGGAHGNTIY
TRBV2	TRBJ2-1	AAGTETNNEQF
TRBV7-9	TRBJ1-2	ASSSLQGHNYGYT
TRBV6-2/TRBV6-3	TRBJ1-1	ASSDRVRNTEAF
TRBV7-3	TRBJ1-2	ASSLQGAQVGYT
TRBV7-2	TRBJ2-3	ASSNGLAGGGPDTQY
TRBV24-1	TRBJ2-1	ATSDISGGVAHNEQF
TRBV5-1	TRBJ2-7	ASSLVLFSSEQY
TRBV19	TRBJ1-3	ASSQWGMDSRSGNTIY
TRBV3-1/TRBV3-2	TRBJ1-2	ASSRGDSGYT
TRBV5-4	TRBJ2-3	ASSLASRTRITDTQY
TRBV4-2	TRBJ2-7	ASSHAGTSGYYEQY
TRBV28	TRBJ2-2	ASSSSGNTGELF
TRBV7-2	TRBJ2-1	ASSLEAGGANEQF
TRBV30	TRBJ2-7	AWSVPGGRKY
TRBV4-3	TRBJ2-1	ASSQEPSGGYNEQF
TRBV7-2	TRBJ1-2	ASSSDGTGGIYGYT
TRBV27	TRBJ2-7	ASSLRGGYEQY
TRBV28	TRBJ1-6	ASSSTGWDSPLH
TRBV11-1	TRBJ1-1	ASSLVLPESPEAF
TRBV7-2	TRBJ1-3	ASSPWAGAIY
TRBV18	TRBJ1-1	ASSPQGTGNTEAF
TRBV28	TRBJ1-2	ASSLQGAFGYT
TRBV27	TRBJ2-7	ASSLRSPTGGYEQY
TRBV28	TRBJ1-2	ASSPAGTVIHGYT
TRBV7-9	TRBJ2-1	ASTPSEGTGDNEQF
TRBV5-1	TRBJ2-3	ASSPGDSRADTQY
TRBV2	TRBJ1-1	ASTVSMNTEAF
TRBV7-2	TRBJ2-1	ASSLMRGQGNEQF
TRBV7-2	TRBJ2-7	ASGGLDLYEQY
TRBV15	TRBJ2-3	ATSRDGGGPDTQY
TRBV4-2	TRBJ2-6	ASSQADSWANVLT
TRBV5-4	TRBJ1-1	ASREVGGTEAF
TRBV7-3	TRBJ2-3	ASSLSLAGGDTQY
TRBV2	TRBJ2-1	ASSERASGGHEQF